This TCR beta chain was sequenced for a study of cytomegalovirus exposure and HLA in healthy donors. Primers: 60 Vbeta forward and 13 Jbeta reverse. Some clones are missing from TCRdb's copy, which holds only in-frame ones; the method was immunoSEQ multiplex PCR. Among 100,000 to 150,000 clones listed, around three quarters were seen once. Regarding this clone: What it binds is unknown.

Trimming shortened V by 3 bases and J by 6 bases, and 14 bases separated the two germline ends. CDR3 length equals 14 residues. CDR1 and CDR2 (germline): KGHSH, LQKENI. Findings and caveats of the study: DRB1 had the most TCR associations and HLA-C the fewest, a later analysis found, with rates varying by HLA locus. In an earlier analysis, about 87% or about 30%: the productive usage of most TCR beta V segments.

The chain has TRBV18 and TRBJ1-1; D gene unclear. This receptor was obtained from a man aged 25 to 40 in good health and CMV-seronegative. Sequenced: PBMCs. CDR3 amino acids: CASSPILRSAEAFF. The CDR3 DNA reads TGTGCCAGCTCACCTATACTACGTAGCGCTGAAGCTTTCTTT.